This is a list of T cell receptor beta chains from one sample in a study of T-cell memory formation after mild COVID-19. MiXCR, applied by TCRdb to the 5' RACE reads, yields one record per CDR3 protein. This table holds around 250,000 distinct CDR3 sequences, over 15% found once. The sequencing input was PBMCs or a T cell subset sorted from them (not recorded which). Receptor source: a man between 18 and 29 years old who had mild COVID-19 (a few samples of this study predate the infection). Cell type and time point are not known. CDR3s include the opening cysteine and the closing phenylalanine or tryptophan. Each record gives: D gene, V gene, J gene, clone size, CDR3 DNA, CDR3 protein. A D gene is named only where the DNA matches it firmly. For some rows the clone size is stated as once, few or many, or as a class when expanded; others skip it.

d_gene: .; v_gene: TRBV6-5; j_gene: TRBJ2-2; abundance: .; CDR3nt: TGTGCCAGCAGTTATCGCAGGGCGAACACCGGGGAGCTGTTTTTT; CDR3aa: CASSYRRANTGELFF
d_gene: .; v_gene: TRBV4-3; j_gene: TRBJ2-3; abundance: .; CDR3nt: TGCGCCAGCAGCCAAGACCTGGGGTCGGGAGATACGCAGTATTTT; CDR3aa: CASSQDLGSGDTQYF
d_gene: .; v_gene: TRBV29-1; j_gene: TRBJ2-5; abundance: many; CDR3nt: TGCAGCGTTGTCCCGGGGGAAGAGACCCAGTACTTC; CDR3aa: CSVVPGEETQYF
d_gene: .; v_gene: TRBV20-1; j_gene: TRBJ1-1; abundance: few; CDR3nt: TGCAGTGCTAGGGGGAACACTGAAGCTTTCTTT; CDR3aa: CSARGNTEAFF
d_gene: .; v_gene: TRBV6-5; j_gene: TRBJ1-3; abundance: .; CDR3nt: TGTGCCAGCAGTCCCGGACTCGGACGGGACTCTGGAAACACCATATATTTT; CDR3aa: CASSPGLGRDSGNTIYF
d_gene: TRBD2; v_gene: TRBV6-5; j_gene: TRBJ2-5; abundance: many; CDR3nt: TGTGCCAGCAGTCCGGGACTAGCGGGGGGCCTGAACAAAGAGACCCAGTACTTC; CDR3aa: CASSPGLAGGLNKETQYF
d_gene: .; v_gene: TRBV29-1; j_gene: TRBJ1-1; abundance: .; CDR3nt: TGCAGCGTGAGTCTGAACACTGAAGCTTTCTTT; CDR3aa: CSVSLNTEAFF
d_gene: TRBD2; v_gene: TRBV6-6; j_gene: TRBJ2-2; abundance: few; CDR3nt: TGTGCCAGCAGCCTACTAGCGGGGGCCAACACCGGGGAGCTGTTTTTT; CDR3aa: CASSLLAGANTGELFF
d_gene: .; v_gene: TRBV29-1; j_gene: TRBJ1-5; abundance: .; CDR3nt: TGCAGCGTTGGGCTTGGGCAGGGTAATCAGCCCCAGCATTTT; CDR3aa: CSVGLGQGNQPQHF
d_gene: .; v_gene: TRBV9; j_gene: TRBJ1-5; abundance: .; CDR3nt: TGTGCCAGCAACCCAACAGGGTTGGGGCAGCCCCAGCATTTT; CDR3aa: CASNPTGLGQPQHF
d_gene: TRBD2; v_gene: TRBV3-1; j_gene: TRBJ2-3; abundance: few; CDR3nt: TGTGCCAGCAGCCAGGGACTAGCGGGGGGACGGGATACGCAGTATTTT; CDR3aa: CASSQGLAGGRDTQYF
d_gene: .; v_gene: TRBV6-5; j_gene: TRBJ2-1; abundance: few; CDR3nt: TGTGCCAGCAGTTACCTTAGCTCCTACAATGAGCAGTTCTTC; CDR3aa: CASSYLSSYNEQFF
d_gene: TRBD1; v_gene: TRBV7-9; j_gene: TRBJ2-2; abundance: few; CDR3nt: TGTGCCAGCAGCAACCGGGACAGGGAGTCCACCGGGGAGCTGTTTTTT; CDR3aa: CASSNRDRESTGELFF
d_gene: .; v_gene: TRBV12-3/TRBV12-4; j_gene: TRBJ1-2; abundance: .; CDR3nt: TGTGCCAGCACTCCCGGGGGCGGCTATGGCTACACCTTC; CDR3aa: CASTPGGGYGYTF
d_gene: .; v_gene: TRBV4-2; j_gene: TRBJ1-4; abundance: few; CDR3nt: TGTGCCAGCAGCCAAGTCACTGGAAAAAATGAAAAACTGTTTTTT; CDR3aa: CASSQVTGKNEKLFF
d_gene: TRBD2; v_gene: TRBV6-2/TRBV6-3; j_gene: TRBJ2-5; abundance: .; CDR3nt: TGTGCCAGCAGAACACGGGCCGGGACTAGCGGTGACCAAGAGACCCAGTACTTC; CDR3aa: CASRTRAGTSGDQETQYF
d_gene: .; v_gene: TRBV6-5; j_gene: TRBJ2-2; abundance: many; CDR3nt: TGTGCCAGCAGTTACCAGGCGCCGCTACGGACCGGGGAGCTGTTTTTT; CDR3aa: CASSYQAPLRTGELFF
d_gene: .; v_gene: TRBV4-3; j_gene: TRBJ1-2; abundance: .; CDR3nt: TGCGCCAGCAGCCAGGTCCAAAACTATGGCTACACCTTC; CDR3aa: CASSQVQNYGYTF
d_gene: .; v_gene: TRBV19; j_gene: TRBJ2-3; abundance: few; CDR3nt: TGTGCCAGTAGTTCCGACTTTCAGGGGTACGCCGCCACGCAGTATTTT; CDR3aa: CASSSDFQGYAATQYF
d_gene: .; v_gene: TRBV3-1; j_gene: TRBJ1-1; abundance: few; CDR3nt: TGTGCCAGCAGCTTCGGAGGGTATGAAGCTTTCTTT; CDR3aa: CASSFGGYEAFF
d_gene: .; v_gene: TRBV19; j_gene: TRBJ2-5; abundance: few; CDR3nt: TGTGCCAGTAGTATGGGTGGGCAGATAGAGACCCAGTACTTC; CDR3aa: CASSMGGQIETQYF
d_gene: TRBD1; v_gene: TRBV6-5; j_gene: TRBJ2-1; abundance: few; CDR3nt: TGTGCCAGCAGTTATGGCTTGGACAGGGGACATGAGCAGTTCTTC; CDR3aa: CASSYGLDRGHEQFF
d_gene: .; v_gene: TRBV19; j_gene: TRBJ2-3; abundance: .; CDR3nt: TGTGCCAGTAGTATGGTCACGAGCACAGATACGCAGTATTTT; CDR3aa: CASSMVTSTDTQYF
d_gene: .; v_gene: TRBV28; j_gene: TRBJ2-1; abundance: .; CDR3nt: TGTGCCAGCGCCCGAGGGGACCAACTCAATGAGCAGTTCTTC; CDR3aa: CASARGDQLNEQFF
d_gene: .; v_gene: TRBV7-6; j_gene: TRBJ2-1; abundance: .; CDR3nt: TGTGCCAGCGGGGATACGGCGGTACACAATGAGCAGTTCTTC; CDR3aa: CASGDTAVHNEQFF
d_gene: TRBD1; v_gene: TRBV12-3/TRBV12-4; j_gene: TRBJ1-3; abundance: .; CDR3nt: TGTGCCAGCAGTGTACACAGGGGGTCGACGGGAAACACCATATATTTT; CDR3aa: CASSVHRGSTGNTIYF
d_gene: TRBD2; v_gene: TRBV20-1; j_gene: TRBJ2-1; abundance: .; CDR3nt: TGCAGTGCCAAGGGGGGACTAGGCGGTCGCAATGAGCAGTTCTTC; CDR3aa: CSAKGGLGGRNEQFF
d_gene: .; v_gene: TRBV5-5; j_gene: TRBJ1-6; abundance: few; CDR3nt: TGTGCCAGCAGCCCCGGCGGGGCCGTTTCACCCCTCCACTTT; CDR3aa: CASSPGGAVSPLHF
d_gene: TRBD1; v_gene: TRBV18; j_gene: TRBJ2-7; abundance: few; CDR3nt: TGTGCCAGCTCACCAGGGACAGGCGAATCCTACGAGCAGTACTTC; CDR3aa: CASSPGTGESYEQYF
d_gene: .; v_gene: TRBV20-1; j_gene: TRBJ2-7; abundance: .; CDR3nt: TGCAGTGCTGCCTCTAGGGGGGGCTACGAGCAGTACTTC; CDR3aa: CSAASRGGYEQYF
d_gene: .; v_gene: TRBV20-1; j_gene: TRBJ2-3; abundance: .; CDR3nt: TGCAGTGCTAGTAGGGTAGGAGGAACAGATACGCAGTATTTT; CDR3aa: CSASRVGGTDTQYF
d_gene: TRBD1; v_gene: TRBV7-9; j_gene: TRBJ1-6; abundance: .; CDR3nt: TGTGCCAGCAGCTGGGCACCGGACAGGCCATTTAATTCACCCCTCCACTTT; CDR3aa: CASSWAPDRPFNSPLHF
d_gene: .; v_gene: TRBV3-1; j_gene: TRBJ2-5; abundance: .; CDR3nt: TGTGCCAGCAGCCCGGTCGGCAATTTCCAAGAGACCCAGTACTTC; CDR3aa: CASSPVGNFQETQYF
d_gene: .; v_gene: TRBV12-3/TRBV12-4; j_gene: TRBJ2-5; abundance: .; CDR3nt: TGTGCCAGCAGTGGGTGGGGGGCTAGAGAGACCCAGTACTTC; CDR3aa: CASSGWGARETQYF
d_gene: .; v_gene: TRBV3-1; j_gene: TRBJ1-6; abundance: few; CDR3nt: TGTGCCAGCAGCCAGGTGACAGCCGATTCACCCCTCCACTTT; CDR3aa: CASSQVTADSPLHF
d_gene: .; v_gene: TRBV12-3/TRBV12-4; j_gene: TRBJ1-2; abundance: .; CDR3nt: TGTGCCAGCAGTTCCAGCCCGCGTCCTGGGAGCTATGGCTACACCTTC; CDR3aa: CASSSSPRPGSYGYTF
d_gene: .; v_gene: TRBV5-1; j_gene: TRBJ1-1; abundance: .; CDR3nt: TGCGCCAGCAGCTCCCTGGATTCGAGGAACACTGAAGCTTTCTTT; CDR3aa: CASSSLDSRNTEAFF
d_gene: .; v_gene: TRBV6-6; j_gene: TRBJ1-2; abundance: few; CDR3nt: TGTGCCAGCAGTTACAGCGGGGATGGAAACTATGGCTACACCTTC; CDR3aa: CASSYSGDGNYGYTF
d_gene: .; v_gene: TRBV7-3; j_gene: TRBJ2-1; abundance: few; CDR3nt: TGTGCCAGCAGCTTTGGGGTAAGGAATGAGCAGTTCTTC; CDR3aa: CASSFGVRNEQFF
d_gene: .; v_gene: TRBV7-2; j_gene: TRBJ1-3; abundance: few; CDR3nt: TGTGCCAGCAGCGGGTCCGGCTCCTCTGGAAACACCATATATTTT; CDR3aa: CASSGSGSSGNTIYF
d_gene: .; v_gene: TRBV21-1; j_gene: TRBJ2-2; abundance: .; CDR3nt: TGTGCCAGCAGCAAAGCGAGGGCTCTCACCGGGGAGCTGTTTTTT; CDR3aa: CASSKARALTGELFF
d_gene: .; v_gene: TRBV7-8; j_gene: TRBJ1-5; abundance: few; CDR3nt: TGTGCCAGCAGCTTAGAAGGCTTTCAGCCCCAGCATTTT; CDR3aa: CASSLEGFQPQHF
d_gene: .; v_gene: TRBV20-1; j_gene: TRBJ2-2; abundance: .; CDR3nt: TGCAGTGCTAGGGGGCGTACCGGGGAGCTGTTTTTT; CDR3aa: CSARGRTGELFF
d_gene: .; v_gene: TRBV29-1; j_gene: TRBJ2-3; abundance: few; CDR3nt: TGCAGCGTTGGGCGGTCTTTCGGCACAGATACGCAGTATTTT; CDR3aa: CSVGRSFGTDTQYF
d_gene: .; v_gene: TRBV6-5; j_gene: TRBJ1-4; abundance: few; CDR3nt: TGTGCCAGCGGCCTCCCGGGACGGCAAAATGAAAAACTGTTTTTT; CDR3aa: CASGLPGRQNEKLFF
d_gene: TRBD2; v_gene: TRBV28; j_gene: TRBJ2-3; abundance: few; CDR3nt: TGTGCCACTTATAGCGGGGCGACCACAGATACGCAGTATTTT; CDR3aa: CATYSGATTDTQYF
d_gene: TRBD2; v_gene: TRBV6-5; j_gene: TRBJ2-3; abundance: few; CDR3nt: TGTGCCAGCAGGCGGGGGGATACGCAGTATTTT; CDR3aa: CASRRGDTQYF
d_gene: TRBD1; v_gene: TRBV5-1; j_gene: TRBJ2-7; abundance: few; CDR3nt: TGCGCCAGCAGCTTCGACAGGGGGGTCACCTACGAGCAGTACTTC; CDR3aa: CASSFDRGVTYEQYF
d_gene: .; v_gene: TRBV27; j_gene: TRBJ2-1; abundance: .; CDR3nt: TGTGCCAGCCGGCCCCGAGGGGGGGGTGATCATGAGCAGTTCTTC; CDR3aa: CASRPRGGGDHEQFF
d_gene: .; v_gene: TRBV6-4; j_gene: TRBJ2-2; abundance: many; CDR3nt: TGTGCCAGCAGTGACTCAGGGGAGAACACCGGGGAGCTGTTTTTT; CDR3aa: CASSDSGENTGELFF
d_gene: .; v_gene: TRBV6-5; j_gene: TRBJ1-3; abundance: .; CDR3nt: TGTGCCAGCAGTTACCAGGGGTCTGGAAACACCATATATTTT; CDR3aa: CASSYQGSGNTIYF
d_gene: TRBD1; v_gene: TRBV5-1; j_gene: TRBJ2-3; abundance: few; CDR3nt: TGCGCCAGCAGTTCCCGCGAGGGACAGGGGGAAGATACGCAGTATTTT; CDR3aa: CASSSREGQGEDTQYF
d_gene: .; v_gene: TRBV7-2; j_gene: TRBJ1-4; abundance: few; CDR3nt: TGTGCCAGCAGCGCGAGTGCAACTAATGAAAAACTGTTTTTT; CDR3aa: CASSASATNEKLFF
d_gene: .; v_gene: TRBV5-1; j_gene: TRBJ1-1; abundance: .; CDR3nt: TGCGCCAGCAGCTTGAGTTACAGGGTCATTGAAGCTTTCTTT; CDR3aa: CASSLSYRVIEAFF
d_gene: .; v_gene: TRBV5-1; j_gene: TRBJ2-1; abundance: .; CDR3nt: TGCGCCAGCACCCCCCTTGGGCCCCACAATGAGCAGTTCTTC; CDR3aa: CASTPLGPHNEQFF
d_gene: .; v_gene: TRBV4-3; j_gene: TRBJ1-3; abundance: few; CDR3nt: TGCGCCAGCAGCCAGGCGAGTGGAAACACCATATATTTT; CDR3aa: CASSQASGNTIYF
d_gene: TRBD1; v_gene: TRBV7-8; j_gene: TRBJ1-2; abundance: few; CDR3nt: TGTGCCAGCAGCCGCGGACAGGGGAGGTACTATGGCTACACCTTC; CDR3aa: CASSRGQGRYYGYTF
d_gene: .; v_gene: TRBV7-2; j_gene: TRBJ2-7; abundance: few; CDR3nt: TGTGCCAGCAGCTCCCTCGGCTTCTACGAGCAGTACTTC; CDR3aa: CASSSLGFYEQYF
d_gene: .; v_gene: TRBV6-5; j_gene: TRBJ1-2; abundance: .; CDR3nt: TGTGCCAGCAGCCGAGACGGTGGCTACACCTTC; CDR3aa: CASSRDGGYTF
d_gene: TRBD1; v_gene: TRBV5-6; j_gene: TRBJ1-1; abundance: .; CDR3nt: TGTGCCAGCAGGAGACAGGGGCGACTCACTGAAGCTTTCTTT; CDR3aa: CASRRQGRLTEAFF